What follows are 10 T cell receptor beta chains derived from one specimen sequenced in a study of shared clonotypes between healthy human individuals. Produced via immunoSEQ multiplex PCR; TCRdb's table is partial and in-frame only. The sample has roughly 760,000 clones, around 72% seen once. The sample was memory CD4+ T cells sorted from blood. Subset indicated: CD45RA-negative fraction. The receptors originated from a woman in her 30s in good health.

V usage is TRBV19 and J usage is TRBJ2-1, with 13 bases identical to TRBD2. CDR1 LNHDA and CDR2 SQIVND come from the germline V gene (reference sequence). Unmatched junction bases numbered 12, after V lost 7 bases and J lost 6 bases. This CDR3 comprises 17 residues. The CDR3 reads CASTERTGLAGVNEQFF. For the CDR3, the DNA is TGTGCCAGTACCGAGAGGACCGGACTAGCGGGAGTCAATGAGCAGTTCTTC.

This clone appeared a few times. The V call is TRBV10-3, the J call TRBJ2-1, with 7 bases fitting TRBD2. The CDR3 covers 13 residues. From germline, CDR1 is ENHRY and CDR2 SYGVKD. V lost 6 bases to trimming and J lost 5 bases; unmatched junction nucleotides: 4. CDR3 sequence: CAIRAGLDNEQFF. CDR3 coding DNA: TGTGCCATCAGGGCCGGACTAGACAATGAGCAGTTCTTC.

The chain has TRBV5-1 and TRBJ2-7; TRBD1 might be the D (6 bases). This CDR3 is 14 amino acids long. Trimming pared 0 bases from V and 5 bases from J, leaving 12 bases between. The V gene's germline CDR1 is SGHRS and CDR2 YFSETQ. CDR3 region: CASSLVAGADEQYF. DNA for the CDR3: TGCGCCAGCAGCTTGGTTGCAGGGGCCGACGAGCAGTACTTC.

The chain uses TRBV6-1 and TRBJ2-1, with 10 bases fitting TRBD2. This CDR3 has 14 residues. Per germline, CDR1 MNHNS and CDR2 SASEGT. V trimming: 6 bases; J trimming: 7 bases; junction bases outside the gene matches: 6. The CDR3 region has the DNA TGTGCCAGCAGAGCCACTAGCGGGGTAAATGAGCAGTTCTTC. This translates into CASRATSGVNEQFF.

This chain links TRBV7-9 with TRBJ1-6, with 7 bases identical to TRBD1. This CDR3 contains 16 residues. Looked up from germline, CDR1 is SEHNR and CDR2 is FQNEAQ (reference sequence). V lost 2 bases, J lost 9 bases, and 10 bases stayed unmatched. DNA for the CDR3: TGTGCCAGCAGCTTATACGGAGACAGGGCTACTTCACCCCTCCACTTT. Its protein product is CASSLYGDRATSPLHF.

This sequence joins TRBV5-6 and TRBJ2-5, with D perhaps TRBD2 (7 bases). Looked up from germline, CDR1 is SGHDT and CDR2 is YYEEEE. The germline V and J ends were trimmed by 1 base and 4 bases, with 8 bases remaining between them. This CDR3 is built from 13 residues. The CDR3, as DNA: TGTGCCAGCAGCTTGAGGGGGGGAGAGACCCAGTACTTC. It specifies CASSLRGGETQYF.

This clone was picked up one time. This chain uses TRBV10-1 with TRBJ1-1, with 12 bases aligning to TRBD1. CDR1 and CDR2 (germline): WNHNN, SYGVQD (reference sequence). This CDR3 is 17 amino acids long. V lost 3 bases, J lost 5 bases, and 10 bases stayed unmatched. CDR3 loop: CASSDSGTGGPRTEAFF. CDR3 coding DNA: TGCGCCAGCAGTGATTCTGGGACAGGGGGCCCCAGGACTGAAGCTTTCTTT.

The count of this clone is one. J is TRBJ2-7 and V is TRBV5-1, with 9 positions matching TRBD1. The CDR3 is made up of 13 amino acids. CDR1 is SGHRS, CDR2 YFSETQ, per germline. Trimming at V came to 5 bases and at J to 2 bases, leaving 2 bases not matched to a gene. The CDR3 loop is CASRRDRAYEQYF. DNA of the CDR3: TGCGCCAGCAGACGGGACAGGGCCTACGAGCAGTACTTC.

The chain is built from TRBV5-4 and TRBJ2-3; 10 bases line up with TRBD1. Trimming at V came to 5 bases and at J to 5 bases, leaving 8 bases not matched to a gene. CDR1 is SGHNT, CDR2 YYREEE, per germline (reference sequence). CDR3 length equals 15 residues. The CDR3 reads CASSGDRGGEDTQYF. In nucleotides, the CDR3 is TGTGCCAGCAGTGGGGACAGGGGAGGTGAAGATACGCAGTATTTT.

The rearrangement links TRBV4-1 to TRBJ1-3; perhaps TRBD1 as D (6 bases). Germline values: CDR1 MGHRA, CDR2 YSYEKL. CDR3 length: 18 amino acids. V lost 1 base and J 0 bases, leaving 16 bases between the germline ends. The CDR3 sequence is CASSQGTVGLYSGNTIYF. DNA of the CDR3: TGCGCCAGCAGCCAAGGGACAGTGGGGCTGTACTCTGGAAACACCATATATTTT.